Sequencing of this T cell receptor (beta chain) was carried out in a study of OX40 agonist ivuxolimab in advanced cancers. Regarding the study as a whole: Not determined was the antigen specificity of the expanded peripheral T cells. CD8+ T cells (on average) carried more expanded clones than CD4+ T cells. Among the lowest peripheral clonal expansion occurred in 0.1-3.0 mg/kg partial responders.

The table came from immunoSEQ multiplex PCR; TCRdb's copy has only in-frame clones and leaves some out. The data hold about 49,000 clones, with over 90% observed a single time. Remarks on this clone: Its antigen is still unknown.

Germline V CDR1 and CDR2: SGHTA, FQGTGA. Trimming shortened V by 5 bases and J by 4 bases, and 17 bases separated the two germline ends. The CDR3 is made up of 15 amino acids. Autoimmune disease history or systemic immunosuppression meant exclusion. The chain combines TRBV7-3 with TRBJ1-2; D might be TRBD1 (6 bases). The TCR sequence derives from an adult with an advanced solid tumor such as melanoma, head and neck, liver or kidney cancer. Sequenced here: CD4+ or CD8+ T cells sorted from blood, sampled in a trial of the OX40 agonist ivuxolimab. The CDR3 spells CASSLSGGRGYGYTF. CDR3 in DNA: TGTGCCAGCAGCCTAAGTGGGGGGCGGGGCTATGGCTACACCTTC.